A single sample is the source of the 30 T cell receptor beta chains below, sequenced in a study of cytomegalovirus exposure and HLA in healthy donors. Primers for the PCR totalled 60 Vbeta and 13 Jbeta. Some clones are missing from TCRdb's copy, which holds only in-frame ones; the method was immunoSEQ multiplex PCR. The data hold about 120,000 clones, with about 76% observed a single time. Sequenced material: PBMCs. These receptor sequences come from a woman in her 30s in good health and CMV-seronegative.

This clone was detected once. V is TRBV18 and J is TRBJ2-7; weak D call: TRBD1 (5 bases). Germline CDR1 and CDR2: KGHSH and LQKENI. The length of the CDR3 is 15 residues. V was trimmed by 3 bases and J by 3 bases, leaving 15 bases between them. The CDR3 is CASSPPSDRLYEQYF. The CDR3 nucleotides are TGTGCCAGCTCACCCCCCAGCGACAGACTCTACGAGCAGTACTTC.

The rearrangement uses TRBV9 and TRBJ2-7; 8 nucleotides line up with TRBD2. J gave up 9 bases and V 4 bases, and 6 bases lay outside the gene matches. Germline V lookup: CDR1 SGDLS, CDR2 YYNGEE. This CDR3 has 12 residues. DNA of the CDR3: TGTGCCAGCAGCCGGGGGGGGTCAGTGCAGTACTTC. It is translated as CASSRGGSVQYF.

The V and J genes are TRBV28 and TRBJ2-7; 8 nucleotides match TRBD2. Germline loops: CDR1 MDHEN, CDR2 SYDVKM. V shed 7 bases, J shed 2 bases, and the junction held 7 bases outside the gene matches. The CDR3 contains 14 residues. The DNA for the CDR3 is TGTGCCAGCAATAGCGGGACGACCCCCTACGAGCAGTACTTC. It specifies CASNSGTTPYEQYF.

Note on this clone: The identical CDR3 is also encoded by other nucleotide sequences in the sample. The chain uses TRBV6-5 and TRBJ2-3; a possible D gene is TRBD2 (6 bases). V shed 0 bases and J shed 6 bases, with 10 bases lying between them. Per germline, CDR1 MNHEY and CDR2 SVGAGI. CDR3 size: 14 residues. The CDR3 DNA reads TGTGCCAGCAGTTACTCCGGCGGGACGGATACGCAGTATTTT. It specifies CASSYSGGTDTQYF.

The V call is TRBV6-5, the J call TRBJ2-5; tentative D call: TRBD2 (6 bases). The germline CDR1 and CDR2 sequences are MNHEY and SVGAGI. CDR3 size: 15 residues. V was clipped by 4 bases and J by 5 bases, with 17 bases between them. CDR3 nucleotide sequence: TGTGCCAGCAGTTCCCCGGGACTGGGCCGGGAGACCCAGTACTTC. Translated: CASSSPGLGRETQYF.

V gene TRBV5-1 combines with J gene TRBJ2-7; TRBD1 matches 10 bases. V trimming: 4 bases; J trimming: 6 bases; junction bases outside the gene matches: 10. Germline V gives CDR1 SGHRS, CDR2 YFSETQ. CDR3 size: 15 residues. CDR3 in amino acids: CASSGSTGGSGEQYF. The CDR3 DNA sequence: TGCGCCAGCAGCGGATCGACAGGGGGCTCGGGCGAGCAGTACTTC.

Here the CDR3 reads CTSSPRDRGNLGSYEQYF. DNA for the CDR3: TGCACCAGCAGCCCCAGGGACAGGGGGAATTTAGGCTCCTACGAGCAGTACTTC. The chain carries TRBV1 and TRBJ2-5; the D call of TRBD1 is as the table states it, not checked on the DNA. The J call may not be correct, given that the DNA end is closer to TRBJ2-7. TRBV1 is recorded as a pseudogene. The CDR3 sequence is 18 residues long.

The chain uses TRBV18 and TRBJ1-2; 9 bases line up with TRBD1. Germline V lookup: CDR1 KGHSH, CDR2 LQKENI. J gave up 2 bases and V 4 bases, and 5 bases lay outside the gene matches. This CDR3 is 15 amino acids long. This CDR3 reads CASSLEGQGNYGYTF. As DNA, the CDR3 is TGTGCCAGCTCACTAGAGGGACAGGGAAACTATGGCTACACCTTC.

This clone was counted a few times. This CDR3 is CASSVLAVAGEQFF. CDR3 in DNA: TGTGCCAGCAGTGTTCTAGCGGTAGCTGGGGAGCAGTTCTTC. This rearrangement joins TRBV6-4 to TRBJ2-1; 7 bases fit TRBD2. V shed 4 bases and J 10 bases; nucleotides not matched to a gene: 10. The germline V gene has CDR1 MRHNA and CDR2 SNTAGT. The length of the CDR3 is 14 residues.

The CDR3 sequence: CASSRGQGYGYTF. CDR3 nucleotide sequence: TGTGCCAGCAGCCGGGGACAGGGCTATGGCTACACCTTC. This chain connects TRBV11-2 to TRBJ1-2; 9 positions match TRBD1. There are 13 residues in the CDR3. The junction had 2 bases not matched to a gene; V was cut back by 5 bases and J by 4 bases. Germline V CDR1 and CDR2: SGHAT, FQNNGV.

This clone was picked up a small number of times. This chain links TRBV6-4 with TRBJ2-2, with TRBD2 matching over 7 bases. The CDR3 runs 16 residues. The germline V gene encodes CDR1 MRHNA and CDR2 SNTAGT. Losses at the gene ends were 0 bases for V and 5 bases for J; bases not matched to a gene: 6. CDR3 nucleotide sequence: TGTGCCAGCAGTGACTCTGCGGGAGTGCCTACCGGGGAGCTGTTTTTT. It specifies CASSDSAGVPTGELFF.

The J gene is TRBJ2-3, the V gene TRBV5-1; D may be TRBD2 (5 bases). V was clipped by 6 bases and J by 0 bases, with 8 bases between them. CDR1 is SGHRS, CDR2 YFSETQ, per germline. The CDR3 totals 13 residues. The chain's CDR3 is CASNPGSTDTQYF. The CDR3 DNA is TGCGCCAGCAACCCGGGGAGCACAGATACGCAGTATTTT. Looking up the rest from reference TRBV5-1 and TRBJ2-3 gives the full variable domain: KAGVTQTPRYLIKTRGQQVTLSCSPISGHRSVSWYQQTPGQGLQFLFEYFSETQRNKGNFPGRFSGRQFSNSRSEMNVSTLELGDSALYLCASNPGSTDTQYFGPGTRLTVL.

The V and J genes are TRBV2 and TRBJ2-1; 8 nucleotides align to TRBD2. The CDR3 extends over 13 amino acids. The junction had 6 bases not matched to a gene; V was cut back by 4 bases and J by 10 bases. In germline, CDR1 is SNHLY, CDR2 FYNNEI. The CDR3: CASSAGGLGEQFF. The CDR3, as DNA: TGTGCCAGCAGTGCTGGGGGACTAGGCGAGCAGTTCTTC.

This clone was observed a few times. The V gene is TRBV28, the J gene TRBJ1-2; no reliable D call. The length of the CDR3 is 12 residues. Germline V gene lookup returns CDR1 MDHEN and CDR2 SYDVKM. V lost 2 bases and J 14 bases, leaving 15 bases between the germline ends. DNA for the CDR3: TGTGCCAGCAGTTTAGGCCATCCCATACCAACCTTC. Translated: CASSLGHPIPTF.

This chain joins TRBV19 and TRBJ2-1, with TRBD2 as a possible D gene (6 bases). Germline CDR1 LNHDA, CDR2 SQIVND (reference sequence). V was shortened by 1 base and J by 9 bases, with 16 bases between the two germline ends. The CDR3 has 15 amino acids. The CDR3 DNA reads TGTGCCAGTAGTATAGCGACGGGAGTGATAGGTGAGCAGTTCTTC. This gives the protein CASSIATGVIGEQFF.

The rearrangement links TRBV6-4 to TRBJ2-7, with TRBD1 as a possible D gene (6 bases). With 2 bases removed from V and 3 bases from J, the gap between germline ends came to 17 bases. The CDR3 extends over 16 amino acids. Germline V gene sequence: CDR1 MRHNA, CDR2 SNTAGT. CDR3 sequence (DNA): TGTGCCAGCAGTGACGACCGTCGGACAGACTACTACGAGCAGTACTTC. Translation gives CASSDDRRTDYYEQYF.

The chain carries TRBV5-1 and TRBJ2-7; 14 nucleotides match TRBD2. After removal of 1 base from V and 5 bases from J, the junction contained 2 bases not matched to a gene. The CDR3 has 15 residues. The germline gives CDR1 SGHRS, CDR2 YFSETQ. Here the CDR3 DNA reads TGCGCCAGCAGCTTGAGGGGACTAGCGGGAGACGAGCAGTACTTC. It is translated as CASSLRGLAGDEQYF.

The chain has TRBV7-8 and TRBJ1-2, with D possibly being TRBD1 (5 bases). The CDR3 sequence is 12 residues long. Germline lookup yields CDR1 SGHVS and CDR2 FQNEAQ. Trimming stripped 0 bases from V and 10 bases from J, with 9 bases between. The CDR3, as DNA: TGTGCCAGCAGCTTAGCCCTAGGGGTCTACACCTTC. Its translation: CASSLALGVYTF.

The gene calls are TRBV14 and TRBJ1-4; TRBD1 matches 8 bases. Germline CDR1 reads SGHDN; CDR2 reads FVKESK. The CDR3 runs 16 residues. The V gene end was trimmed by 3 bases and the J gene end by 8 bases; junction bases not matched to a gene: 11. The CDR3: CASSHLMPGGGEKLFF. CDR3 DNA sequence: TGTGCCAGCAGCCACCTTATGCCAGGGGGCGGCGAAAAACTGTTTTTT.

The chain couples TRBV7-6 to TRBJ2-3; 8 nucleotides align to TRBD2. The CDR3 is 16 amino acids. Germline assignment: CDR1 SGHVS and CDR2 FNYEAQ. Trimming removed 5 bases from V and 2 bases from J; junction bases left unmatched: 9. CDR3 sequence: CASSQESGRSTDTQYF. Written as DNA, the CDR3 is TGTGCCAGCAGCCAAGAAAGCGGGAGATCCACAGATACGCAGTATTTT.

This chain uses TRBV19 with TRBJ2-1; a possible D gene is TRBD2 (5 bases). In germline, CDR1 is LNHDA, CDR2 SQIVND (reference sequence). The CDR3 is made up of 12 amino acids. The V end was cut by 10 bases, the J end by 7 bases, with 14 bases between. CDR3 amino acids: CATGIEQNEQFF. The CDR3 DNA sequence: TGTGCCACCGGGATCGAGCAAAATGAGCAGTTCTTC.

This clone was observed a few times. The chain has TRBV28 and TRBJ2-1; no firm D call. Trimming removed 2 bases from V and 0 bases from J, with 8 bases in between. This CDR3 spans 15 amino acids. Germline CDR1 reads MDHEN; CDR2 reads SYDVKM. The CDR3 sequence is CASSLENASYNEQFF. The CDR3 region has the DNA TGTGCCAGCAGTTTAGAGAACGCCTCCTACAATGAGCAGTTCTTC.

The chain links TRBV19 to TRBJ2-3; D might be TRBD2 (6 bases). The germline gives CDR1 LNHDA, CDR2 SQIVND (reference sequence). V lost 5 bases, J lost 1 base, and 16 bases lay in between. The CDR3 runs 16 residues. In DNA form, the CDR3 reads TGTGCCAGTAGTCCCCCCAGCACGGGAGGCACAGATACGCAGTATTTT. This translates into CASSPPSTGGTDTQYF.

This chain uses TRBV15 with TRBJ2-5; 7 bases match TRBD1. From germline, CDR1 is LNHNV and CDR2 YYDKDF (reference sequence). V trimming: 1 base; J trimming: 5 bases; junction bases outside the gene matches: 7. The CDR3 is made up of 15 amino acids. In nucleotides, the CDR3 is TGTGCCACCAGCAGAGGGGACAGCAAGGAGGAGACCCAGTACTTC. Its protein product is CATSRGDSKEETQYF.

The table lists this clone with a count of one. The J gene is TRBJ2-2, the V gene TRBV19, with D possibly matching TRBD1 (6 bases). There are 16 residues in the CDR3. Looked up from germline, CDR1 is LNHDA and CDR2 is SQIVND (reference sequence). V was trimmed by 5 bases and J by 6 bases, leaving 19 bases between them. This chain's CDR3 is CASSAEWAGESGELFF. The CDR3 DNA is TGTGCCAGTAGTGCCGAGTGGGCAGGGGAGTCCGGGGAGCTGTTTTTT.

The gene calls are TRBV5-1 and TRBJ2-3; D is uncertain. The V end was cut by 4 bases, the J end by 0 bases, with 6 bases between. CDR3 length: 13 residues. In germline, CDR1 is SGHRS, CDR2 YFSETQ. The CDR3 region has the DNA TGCGCCAGCAGCCTCTTGAGCACAGATACGCAGTATTTT. Translation: CASSLLSTDTQYF.

V usage is TRBV9 and J usage is TRBJ2-2, with TRBD2 matching 7 bases. Germline loops: CDR1 SGDLS, CDR2 YYNGEE. The V and J ends lost 3 bases and 6 bases, in that order; junction bases with no gene match: 2. The CDR3 covers 13 residues. The CDR3 sequence is CASSEGGSGELFF. The CDR3 DNA sequence: TGTGCCAGCAGCGAGGGAGGGTCCGGGGAGCTGTTTTTT.

This clone was observed a single time. The chain recombines TRBV10-1 with TRBJ1-1, with unresolved D. Trimming took 6 bases from V and 0 from J, leaving 8 bases between them. The CDR3 sequence is 13 residues long. Germline V gives CDR1 WNHNN, CDR2 SYGVQD (reference sequence). CDR3 loop: CASRQTMNTEAFF. The DNA for the CDR3 is TGCGCCAGCAGACAGACTATGAACACTGAAGCTTTCTTT.

The gene calls are TRBV19 and TRBJ2-7; tentatively, D is TRBD1 (6 bases). Trimming took 7 bases from V and 5 from J, leaving 18 bases between them. This CDR3 contains 14 residues. From germline, CDR1 is LNHDA and CDR2 SQIVND (reference sequence). CDR3 sequence reads: CASTPTGTTNEQYF. CDR3 bases: TGTGCCAGTACCCCCACCGGGACAACAAACGAGCAGTACTTC.

This clone appeared a few times. This chain uses TRBV7-9 with TRBJ1-1; weak D call: TRBD1 (5 bases). The germline gives CDR1 SEHNR, CDR2 FQNEAQ (reference sequence). This CDR3 has 13 amino acids. Trimming pared 5 bases from V and 4 bases from J, leaving 11 bases between. CDR3 bases: TGTGCCAGCAGCCCGAAGGGGCCCACTGAAGCTTTCTTT. This sequence encodes CASSPKGPTEAFF.